The 22 T cell receptor beta chains listed next were all sequenced from one sample in a study of T-cell reconstitution after alpha-beta-depleted transplantation in children. The TCRbeta library was prepared with unique molecular identifiers. TCRdb reprocessed the PCR reads via MiXCR and lists one record per CDR3 protein. In the table there are around 480,000 distinct CDR3 sequences, 30% to 35% of which are singletons. The sample consisted of PBMCs from the stem cell graft donor, taken from the stem cell graft. These receptors were taken from a human donor who donated a stem cell graft to a child with aplastic anemia.

The chain recombines TRBV29-1 with TRBJ1-1; D ambiguous. Germline CDR1 is SQVTM and CDR2 is ANQGSEA. The V and J ends lost 4 bases and 0 bases respectively, with 3 bases between them. The CDR3 extends over 11 amino acids. The CDR3 DNA reads as TGCAGCGTTGCCATGAACACTGAAGCTTTCTTT. Translation gives CSVAMNTEAFF.

The chain carries TRBV6-1 and TRBJ2-3; 9 bases line up with TRBD1. The V and J ends lost 4 bases and 2 bases, in that order; junction bases with no gene match: 10. Germline V gene lookup returns CDR1 MNHNS and CDR2 SASEGT. CDR3 size: 17 residues. DNA of the CDR3: TGTGCCAGCAGTGGAAAATGGGGGACAGGGACCACAGATACGCAGTATTTT. Protein product: CASSGKWGTGTTDTQYF.

The rearrangement joins TRBV29-1 to TRBJ2-1, with 11 bases fitting TRBD2. The CDR3 has 20 amino acids. J was trimmed by 0 bases and V by 7 bases; bases with no gene match: 20. CDR1 and CDR2 from the germline V gene are SQVTM and ANQGSEA. CDR3 DNA: TGCAGCGGCATTAAGTCCGGGACTAGCGGCCCCAGGAGCTCCTACAATGAGCAGTTCTTC. Protein product: CSGIKSGTSGPRSSYNEQFF.

A few counts support this clonotype. J is TRBJ1-1 and V is TRBV20-1, with a weak D call TRBD1 (6 bases). CDR3 size: 13 residues. V gave up 5 bases and J gave up 2 bases, with 12 bases separating them. CDR1 and CDR2 from the germline V gene are DFQATT and SNEGSKA (reference sequence). CDR3 residues: CSAGRDTNTEAFF. The DNA of the CDR3 is TGCAGTGCTGGCCGGGACACAAACACTGAAGCTTTCTTT.

The chain has TRBV12-3 or TRBV12-4 and TRBJ1-4; TRBD1 might be the D (5 bases). V lost 1 base and J 2 bases, leaving 17 bases between the germline ends. CDR3 length: 18 residues. The CDR3 bases are TGTGCCAGCAGTTTAGGGACCCAAGGGACGTTGACTAATGAAAAACTGTTTTTT. Translation gives CASSLGTQGTLTNEKLFF.

This clonotype was observed a handful of times. The chain carries TRBV20-1 and TRBJ1-1; no firm D call. CDR3 length: 14 amino acids. Trimming took 0 bases from V and 0 from J, leaving 8 bases between them. Germline-derived CDR1 and CDR2 are DFQATT and SNEGSKA (reference sequence). The CDR3: CSARDTFMNTEAFF. The CDR3 bases are TGCAGTGCTAGAGACACGTTCATGAACACTGAAGCTTTCTTT.

The chain couples TRBV28 to TRBJ1-1, with unresolved D. V was clipped by 1 base and J by 0 bases, with 12 bases between them. Looked up from germline, CDR1 is MDHEN and CDR2 is SYDVKM. This CDR3 spans 16 amino acids. This chain's CDR3 is CASSLSIVLMNTEAFF. In nucleotides, the CDR3 is TGTGCCAGCAGTTTATCCATCGTTCTCATGAACACTGAAGCTTTCTTT.

This chain joins TRBV7-2 and TRBJ2-1; possible D gene TRBD2, 5 bases. The V and J ends lost 5 bases and 5 bases respectively, with 13 bases between them. Germline V gene sequence: CDR1 SGHTA, CDR2 FQGNSA. This CDR3 spans 14 amino acids. The CDR3 DNA follows: TGTGCCAGCAGCCGGGATTTAGCCCACAATGAGCAGTTCTTC. This encodes CASSRDLAHNEQFF.

The V gene is TRBV20-1, the J gene TRBJ1-6; 8 nucleotides line up with TRBD1. CDR1 is DFQATT, CDR2 SNEGSKA, per germline (reference sequence). V lost 2 bases, J lost 10 bases, and 13 bases stayed unmatched. This CDR3 region has 16 residues. The CDR3 loop reads CSARPSEDRDRSPLHF. CDR3 DNA: TGCAGTGCTAGACCTAGTGAGGACAGGGACCGCTCACCCCTCCACTTT.

This clonotype was detected only a few times. V and J are TRBV27 and TRBJ1-1; no definite D call. Trimming took 3 bases from V and 0 from J, leaving 8 bases between them. CDR3 length equals 14 residues. Germline V CDR1 and CDR2: MNHEY, SMNVEV (reference sequence). The chain's CDR3 is CASSFRRVNTEAFF. The DNA of the CDR3 is TGTGCCAGCAGTTTTCGACGGGTGAACACTGAAGCTTTCTTT.

The table lists this clonotype with a few counts. The rearrangement links TRBV20-1 to TRBJ1-1; TRBD1 matches 7 bases. This CDR3 is built from 14 residues. The germline gives CDR1 DFQATT, CDR2 SNEGSKA (reference sequence). The chain's CDR3 is CSMLGGSSAIEAFF. CDR3 nucleotides: TGCAGCATGCTAGGGGGCTCGAGTGCAATTGAAGCTTTCTTT.

This clonotype appeared a few times. This sequence joins TRBV11-2 and TRBJ1-1; possible D gene TRBD1, 5 bases. Germline V gives CDR1 SGHAT, CDR2 FQNNGV. V lost 1 base and J 5 bases, leaving 23 bases between the germline ends. The CDR3 contains 18 residues. CDR3 in DNA: TGTGCCAGCAGCTTAGTCCGGTTCGGTGCCGGGGCGGGAACTGAAGCTTTCTTT. It specifies CASSLVRFGAGAGTEAFF.

In this sample, this clonotype turned up many times. The rearrangement links TRBV12-3 or TRBV12-4 to TRBJ2-1; D may be TRBD2 (6 bases). There are 16 residues in the CDR3. V dropped 5 bases and J dropped 0 bases, with 14 bases sitting between them. The DNA for the CDR3 is TGTGCCAGCAGTCCGTATAGCGGACCCTCCTACAATGAGCAGTTCTTC. Amino acid sequence: CASSPYSGPSYNEQFF.

The chain uses TRBV7-6 and TRBJ2-3, with D unclear. CDR3 length equals 15 residues. Trimming shortened V by 3 bases and J by 0 bases, and 10 bases separated the two germline ends. Germline lookup yields CDR1 SGHVS and CDR2 FNYEAQ. Written as DNA, the CDR3 is TGTGCCAGCAGCTTTCTAGTGGCTAGCACAGATACGCAGTATTTT. It codes for CASSFLVASTDTQYF.

The chain links TRBV6-1 to TRBJ1-2; maybe TRBD1 (5 bases). CDR1 is MNHNS and CDR2 is SASEGT in the germline V gene. This CDR3 has 15 residues. Trimming removed 0 bases at V and 2 bases at J, with 10 bases between. The CDR3 bases are TGTGCCAGCAGTGAAGCCCAGGGCCAGAACTATGGCTACACCTTC. Translation: CASSEAQGQNYGYTF.

This clonotype was found many times. The chain combines TRBV20-1 with TRBJ2-7, with unresolved D. V was clipped by 6 bases and J by 5 bases, with 17 bases between them. The CDR3 is made up of 13 amino acids. The germline gives CDR1 DFQATT, CDR2 SNEGSKA (reference sequence). The DNA for the CDR3 is TGCAGTGCCCTAAGTGGGGTAAGCCACGAGCAGTACGTC. Translated, it gives CSALSGVSHEQYV.

The V and J genes are TRBV9 and TRBJ2-2; 15 bases agree with TRBD2. The germline V gene has CDR1 SGDLS and CDR2 YYNGEE. V lost 4 bases and J lost 2; bases outside the gene matches: 6. The CDR3 has 18 amino acids. CDR3 sequence reads: CASSPGTSGRTNTGELFF. In DNA, the CDR3 is TGTGCCAGCAGCCCCGGGACTAGCGGGAGGACTAACACCGGGGAGCTGTTTTTT.

The gene calls are TRBV27 and TRBJ2-5, with TRBD1 identical over 9 bases. This CDR3 is 15 amino acids long. V was pared by 3 bases and J by 1 base, with 3 bases of the junction left unmatched. Germline CDR1 and CDR2: MNHEY and SMNVEV (reference sequence). CDR3 coding DNA: TGTGCCAGCAGTTTCCGGGACAGGGTCCAAGAGACCCAGTACTTC. It encodes CASSFRDRVQETQYF.

The V gene is TRBV19, the J gene TRBJ2-7; D call uncertain. The V end was cut by 3 bases, the J end by 4 bases, with 13 bases between. Germline-derived CDR1 and CDR2 are LNHDA and SQIVND (reference sequence). The CDR3 is made up of 14 amino acids. The CDR3 sequence is CASSIYGDGYEQYV. CDR3 coding DNA: TGTGCCAGTAGTATCTATGGCGATGGATACGAGCAGTACGTC.

This chain connects TRBV29-1 to TRBJ1-1, with D tentatively TRBD1 (5 bases). Germline CDR1 and CDR2: SQVTM and ANQGSEA. V lost 4 bases and J 0 bases, leaving 6 bases between the germline ends. The CDR3 is made up of 12 amino acids. The CDR3 spells CSVVTVNTEAFF. DNA of the CDR3: TGCAGCGTTGTGACAGTGAACACTGAAGCTTTCTTT.

This clonotype was seen a few times. The chain is built from TRBV10-3 and TRBJ1-2; 8 bases match TRBD1. Germline CDR1 is ENHRY and CDR2 is SYGVKD. The CDR3 is 15 residues long. Losses at the gene ends were 4 bases for V and 8 bases for J; bases not matched to a gene: 12. For the CDR3, the DNA is TGTGCCATCAGTGCGAAGGACAGGGCCCTCCAAGGCTACACCTTC. This translates into CAISAKDRALQGYTF.

This clonotype was observed a few times. V is TRBV12-3 or TRBV12-4 and J is TRBJ2-5; 9 bases are a match to TRBD2. The CDR3 consists of 16 residues. The V and J ends lost 2 bases and 4 bases, in that order; junction bases with no gene match: 8. CDR3 bases: TGTGCCAGCAGTTTACAAGCGGGAGGCGTGGGAGAGACCCAGTACTTC. It translates to CASSLQAGGVGETQYF.